This T cell receptor beta chain was sequenced in a study of blood T cell repertoires in COVID-19. For the study at large: There were acute and convalescent COVID-19 samples, and they came from the United States, Italy and Spain. PBMCs, B-cell-depleted T cells, or T cells provided the cDNA or gDNA that made up the material.

Per the study methods: The authors estimated nucleated cell counts from reference gene primer amplification. This table comes from immunoSEQ multiplex PCR, and its TCRdb copy is limited to in-frame clones, with some not included. Clone size and the V and J calls come from that table; the DNA yielded D and trimming. The repertoire consists of 180,000 or so clones, with 70% to 90% occurring once and the leading ten covering 4.9%. There are 16 residues in the CDR3. Trimming at V came to 0 bases and at J to 6 bases, leaving 11 bases not matched to a gene. CDR1 is LGHNA, CDR2 YNFKEQ, per germline. The chain links TRBV4-2 to TRBJ2-7; the match to TRBD1 covers 7 bases. The TCR sequence derives from a woman of 80 years or more with acute or convalescent COVID-19. The sample was peripheral blood. CDR3 DNA: TGTGCCAGCAGCCAAGATCGGGCAGGGGGTACGGGCGAGCAGTACTTC. Protein: CASSQDRAGGTGEQYF.